A selection of T cell receptor beta chains follows, all from one sample in a study of cytomegalovirus exposure and HLA in healthy donors. Sequencing used immunoSEQ multiplex PCR; TCRdb keeps in-frame clones, though not all of them. The top ten clones hold around 5.4% of a sample with approximately 240,000 clones, over 80% of them seen once. The sequenced sample consisted of PBMCs. These receptor sequences come from a woman aged 40-49 years in good health and CMV-seropositive. CDR3s include the opening cysteine and the closing phenylalanine or tryptophan. The order of the fields is J gene, D gene, clone size, V gene, CDR3 protein, CDR3 DNA. D genes are given only for firm matches. Clone size is not always given. Where it is, it says once, few, many or a class for expanded clones.

J: TRBJ2-1; D: -; size: -; V: TRBV15; CDR3: CATSKGQKDEQFF; DNA: TGTGCCACCAGCAAAGGACAGAAGGATGAGCAGTTCTTC
J: TRBJ2-7; D: TRBD2; size: -; V: TRBV5-6; CDR3: CASSLGGTREQYF; DNA: TGTGCCAGCAGCTTGGGAGGGACTAGGGAGCAGTACTTC
J: TRBJ2-2; D: TRBD1; size: -; V: TRBV6-1; CDR3: CASTRTGEAGELFF; DNA: TGTGCCAGCACCAGGACAGGGGAGGCCGGGGAGCTGTTTTTT
J: TRBJ1-3; D: -; size: once; V: TRBV4-1; CDR3: CASSQQGATIYF; DNA: TGCGCCAGCAGCCAACAGGGTGCCACCATATATTTT
J: TRBJ2-3; D: TRBD2; size: few; V: TRBV5-1; CDR3: CASTQLAGGTDTQYF; DNA: TGCGCCAGCACCCAGCTAGCGGGCGGGACAGATACGCAGTATTTT
J: TRBJ2-7; D: -; size: -; V: TRBV5-1; CDR3: CASSLDGTRIYEQYF; DNA: TGCGCCAGCAGCTTGGACGGGACACGGATCTACGAGCAGTACTTC
J: TRBJ2-2; D: -; size: -; V: TRBV6-5; CDR3: CASTGGTLNTGELFF; DNA: TGTGCCAGCACCGGGGGTACACTGAACACCGGGGAGCTGTTTTTT
J: TRBJ1-1; D: -; size: -; V: TRBV7-9; CDR3: CASNGGNTEAFF; DNA: TGTGCCAGCAACGGGGGGAACACTGAAGCTTTCTTT
J: TRBJ1-4; D: TRBD1; size: -; V: TRBV4-2; CDR3: CASSPGQGRSTNEKLFF; DNA: TGTGCCAGCAGTCCCGGACAGGGTAGATCAACTAATGAAAAACTGTTTTTT
J: TRBJ1-5; D: -; size: -; V: TRBV5-8; CDR3: CASSLLRVQPQHF; DNA: TGTGCCAGCAGCCTTCTCAGGGTTCAGCCCCAGCATTTT
J: TRBJ2-2; D: -; size: -; V: TRBV28; CDR3: CASSFSRVSSGELFF; DNA: TGTGCCAGCAGTTTCTCGAGGGTGTCGTCCGGGGAGCTGTTTTTT
J: TRBJ2-7; D: -; size: -; V: TRBV13; CDR3: CASAEGVYEQYF; DNA: TGTGCCAGCGCCGAGGGGGTCTACGAGCAGTACTTC
J: TRBJ1-1; D: -; size: few; V: TRBV6-6; CDR3: CASSYDRLNTEAFF; DNA: TGTGCCAGCAGTTACGACAGGCTGAACACTGAAGCTTTCTTT
J: TRBJ2-5; D: -; size: -; V: TRBV2; CDR3: CASIVARVGETQYF; DNA: TGTGCCAGCATCGTAGCGAGGGTTGGGGAGACCCAGTACTTC
J: TRBJ2-7; D: -; size: -; V: TRBV27; CDR3: CASSLSTPYEQYF; DNA: TGTGCCAGCAGTTTATCAACTCCTTACGAGCAGTACTTC
J: TRBJ1-2; D: TRBD1; size: once; V: TRBV5-4; CDR3: CASSEGAGGFYGYTF; DNA: TGTGCCAGCAGCGAGGGGGCAGGGGGCTTTTATGGCTACACCTTC
J: TRBJ1-1; D: -; size: few; V: TRBV12-2; CDR3: CASRSPELSRVNTEAFF; DNA: TGTGCAAGTCGCTCTCCTGAACTCTCGAGGGTGAACACTGAAGCTTTCTTT
J: TRBJ2-1; D: TRBD2; size: once; V: TRBV14; CDR3: CASSRDPGLAAYNEQFF; DNA: TGTGCCAGCAGCCGGGATCCGGGACTAGCGGCGTACAATGAGCAGTTCTTC
J: TRBJ1-1; D: -; size: -; V: TRBV7-2; CDR3: CASSLEVEREAFF; DNA: TGTGCCAGCAGCTTAGAAGTTGAGCGTGAAGCTTTCTTT
J: TRBJ1-1; D: TRBD1; size: -; V: TRBV5-4; CDR3: CASSLAGRGSTEAFF; DNA: TGTGCCAGCAGCTTGGCCGGCAGGGGGAGCACTGAAGCTTTCTTT
J: TRBJ2-3; D: TRBD2; size: -; V: TRBV9; CDR3: CASSVGAGGPGDTQYF; DNA: TGTGCCAGCAGCGTAGGTGCGGGGGGGCCGGGGGATACGCAGTATTTT
J: TRBJ1-5; D: -; size: -; V: TRBV19; CDR3: CASSIDREEPQHF; DNA: TGTGCCAGTAGTATAGACAGGGAAGAGCCCCAGCATTTT
J: TRBJ2-2; D: TRBD2; size: -; V: TRBV27; CDR3: CASSLLAGGTGELFF; DNA: TGTGCCAGCAGTTTACTAGCGGGGGGGACCGGGGAGCTGTTTTTT
J: TRBJ2-5; D: -; size: -; V: TRBV2; CDR3: CASSDPAPGGETQYF; DNA: TGTGCCAGCAGTGACCCGGCCCCTGGAGGGGAGACCCAGTACTTC
J: TRBJ1-5; D: TRBD1; size: -; V: TRBV28; CDR3: CASRGVGGSQPQHF; DNA: TGTGCCAGCAGAGGGGTAGGGGGCTCTCAGCCCCAGCATTTT
J: TRBJ2-3; D: -; size: few; V: TRBV5-1; CDR3: CASSLSGGTVTDTQYF; DNA: TGCGCCAGCAGCCTTAGCGGTGGCACAGTCACAGATACGCAGTATTTT
J: TRBJ1-1; D: TRBD1; size: few; V: TRBV4-1; CDR3: CASSQVPGGQAFF; DNA: TGCGCCAGCAGCCAAGTTCCAGGGGGCCAGGCTTTCTTT
J: TRBJ1-3; D: TRBD1; size: few; V: TRBV30; CDR3: CAWVSLDRRDPHF; DNA: TGTGCCTGGGTATCCCTGGACAGGCGAGACCCCCACTTT
J: TRBJ1-3; D: -; size: -; V: TRBV5-6; CDR3: CASSWGSGSGNTIYF; DNA: TGTGCCAGCAGCTGGGGTTCGGGGTCTGGAAACACCATATATTTT
J: TRBJ2-5; D: TRBD2; size: -; V: TRBV28; CDR3: CASRGLAGGEETQYF; DNA: TGTGCCAGCAGAGGGCTAGCGGGGGGTGAAGAGACCCAGTACTTC
J: TRBJ1-2; D: TRBD1; size: -; V: TRBV13; CDR3: CASTAGQGHGYTF; DNA: TGTGCCAGCACGGCGGGACAGGGTCATGGCTACACCTTC
J: TRBJ1-3; D: -; size: -; V: TRBV4-3; CDR3: CASSQGYQGGAGNTIYF; DNA: TGCGCCAGCAGCCAAGGGTACCAGGGAGGAGCTGGAAACACCATATATTTT
J: TRBJ1-1; D: TRBD1; size: -; V: TRBV6-1; CDR3: CASSGGQGGSTEAFF; DNA: TGTGCCAGCAGTGGAGGACAGGGAGGGTCGACTGAAGCTTTCTTT
J: TRBJ2-3; D: TRBD2; size: -; V: TRBV7-8; CDR3: CASSPRLAGDTDTQYF; DNA: TGTGCCAGCAGCCCCAGACTAGCGGGGGACACAGATACGCAGTATTTT
J: TRBJ1-5; D: TRBD1; size: -; V: TRBV7-2; CDR3: CASSLQGDQPQHF; DNA: TGTGCCAGCAGCTTACAGGGGGATCAGCCCCAGCATTTT
J: TRBJ2-7; D: TRBD2; size: -; V: TRBV5-1; CDR3: CASKPDTSGFYEQYF; DNA: TGCGCCAGCAAGCCCGATACTAGCGGTTTCTACGAGCAGTACTTC
J: TRBJ1-3; D: TRBD1; size: once; V: TRBV5-3; CDR3: CARSPGQGAGNTIYF; DNA: TGTGCCAGAAGCCCGGGACAGGGGGCGGGAAACACCATATATTTT
J: TRBJ2-1; D: -; size: -; V: TRBV6-1; CDR3: CASNRDTYNEQFF; DNA: TGTGCCAGCAACAGGGACACCTACAATGAGCAGTTCTTC
J: TRBJ1-3; D: -; size: -; V: TRBV4-2; CDR3: CASSLRAGRGTGNTIYF; DNA: TGTGCCAGCAGCTTGCGGGCAGGTCGGGGAACTGGAAACACCATATATTTT
J: TRBJ1-2; D: -; size: few; V: TRBV4-2; CDR3: CASSQLGGQVRGYTF; DNA: TGTGCCAGCAGCCAACTTGGGGGACAAGTGAGAGGCTACACCTTC
J: TRBJ1-3; D: -; size: once; V: TRBV4-2; CDR3: CASSQNQRMGNTIYF; DNA: TGTGCCAGCAGCCAAAACCAGCGGATGGGAAACACCATATATTTT